This T cell receptor beta chain stems from a study of Ad26.COV2.S vaccination and SARS-CoV-2 variants. Across the study: Recipients of Ad26.COV2.S got it intramuscularly, once or twice 56 days apart.

Treatment of the sample: about 20 received Ad26.COV2.S at low or high dose, single or two shots; about 5 received placebo; per-sample allocation not given. Samples were taken on day 63 after the first vaccine or placebo injection. Spike of the Wuhan-strain SARS-CoV-2 was expressed by an Ad26 vector, which formed the vaccine. Clones were sequenced by immunoSEQ multiplex PCR, and TCRdb holds only the in-frame ones, with some missing. The sample has 350,000 to 600,000 clones; nearly 90% are singletons. A word on this clone: Antigen unknown.

Whole-study results and caveats: After vaccination, substantial breadth of spike-specific CD8+ and CD4+ responses was reported.

V lost 0 bases and J lost 2, with 5 bases in between. Germline assignment: CDR1 LGHDT and CDR2 YNNKEL (reference sequence). The CDR3 spans 13 residues. The receptor was derived from a person aged 18-65 years who received the Ad26.COV2.S COVID-19 vaccine or a placebo. The chain uses TRBV3-1 (or the pseudogene TRBV3-2) and TRBJ2-7, with unresolved D. Sequencing used peripheral blood, obtained in a trial of Ad26.COV2.S vaccine versus placebo. CDR3 bases: TGTGCCAGCAGCCAAGACGTTACCTACGAGCAGTACTTC. Its translation: CASSQDVTYEQYF.